The sequence of this T cell receptor (beta chain) was determined in a study of molecular identifiers for immune sequencing clone quantification. Study overall: Four of five RNA aliquots from approximately 20,000 or 98,000 naive CD8 T cells were sequenced.

Sorting recovered naive CD8 T cells on a CD8+CD4-CCR7+CD45RA+ profile. Germline CDR1 and CDR2: SGHDN and FVKESK. This CDR3 spans 13 amino acids. As for this clonotype: A much larger clone sits a single nucleotide away, making a read error possible.

TCRdb used MiXCR to reprocess the PCR reads, holding one entry per CDR3 protein. The profile shows under 650,000 distinct CDR3 sequences, around 20% of them singletons. The chain uses TRBV14 and TRBJ2-7, with unresolved D. Sequencing was done on a sample of naive CD8+ T cells from blood, with Jurkat cell RNA spiked in. Specified subset: FACS-sorted CD8+CD4-CCR7+CD45RA+ naive T cells. The receptor was derived from a human donor in good health. Some libraries in this study had Jurkat cell RNA spiked in. CDR3 nucleotide sequence: TGTGCCAGCAGCCAAGGGTTCTCCTACGAGCAGTGCTTC. Translation gives CASSQGFSYEQCF.